The rows below give T cell receptor beta chains drawn from one sample of a study of shared clonotypes between healthy human individuals. The table came from immunoSEQ multiplex PCR; TCRdb's copy has only in-frame clones and leaves some out. Of roughly 720,000 clones in the sample, roughly 88% were seen once. Source material: memory CD8+ T cells from PBMCs. The receptors were gathered from a man aged 18 to 30 in good health. Some clones in this sample may be carry-over from other donors' samples. CDR3s include the opening cysteine and the closing phenylalanine or tryptophan. The D gene is left open where the match is weak. The listing skips clone size in some rows; elsewhere it reads once, few, many or a size class.

D | length | J | size | V | DNA | CDR3
NA | 13 | TRBJ2-7 | once | TRBV7-3 | TGTGCCAGCAGCTTTACCGAAGTGAACGAGCAGTACTTC | CASSFTEVNEQYF
NA | 11 | TRBJ2-2 | NA | TRBV15 | TGTGCCACCAGGATCACCGGGGAGCTGTTTTTT | CATRITGELFF
NA | 16 | TRBJ2-2 | few | TRBV6-5 | TGTGCCAGCAGTTACTCGTGGGACCCCTACACCGGGGAGCTGTTTTTT | CASSYSWDPYTGELFF
NA | 17 | TRBJ2-1 | once | TRBV28 | TGTGCCAGCAGTTTTTTGCTCAGAACGATGTTCTACAATGAGCAGTTCTTC | CASSFLLRTMFYNEQFF
NA | 15 | TRBJ1-4 | NA | TRBV11-2 | TGTGCCAGCAGCTTTGGGCCTAAAGTTACGGAAAAACTGTTTTTT | CASSFGPKVTEKLFF
NA | 14 | TRBJ1-1 | NA | TRBV2 | TGTGCCAGCAGTGGGATTGCGGGGAACACTGAAGCTTTCTTT | CASSGIAGNTEAFF
NA | 16 | TRBJ2-3 | NA | TRBV14 | TGTGCCAGCAGCCAAACCACGGAGTTAGGGTATGATACGCAGTATTTT | CASSQTTELGYDTQYF
TRBD1 | 16 | TRBJ1-1 | NA | TRBV19 | TGTGCCAGTAGTATAGTTACGACAGGGGGCGATACTGAAGCTTTCTTT | CASSIVTTGGDTEAFF
TRBD1 | 17 | TRBJ2-7 | NA | TRBV4-1 | TGCGCCAGCAGCCAAGAAAGAAGACAGGGGGGGGTTTACGAGCAGTACTTC | CASSQERRQGGVYEQYF
NA | 15 | TRBJ2-3 | NA | TRBV6-5 | TGTGCCAGCAGACTCGCGAGGTCTAGCACAGATACGCAGTATTTT | CASRLARSSTDTQYF
NA | 15 | TRBJ2-1 | NA | TRBV28 | TGTGCCAGCAGTTTTGTGTTACCCACCCACAATGAGCAGTTCTTC | CASSFVLPTHNEQFF
NA | 13 | TRBJ2-7 | NA | TRBV25-1 | TGTGCCAGCAGTGGATGGGATGCGGGGGAGCAGTACTTC | CASSGWDAGEQYF
NA | 10 | TRBJ2-7 | NA | TRBV29-1 | TGCAGCGTGACTGGGGCCGAGCAGTACTTC | CSVTGAEQYF
NA | 14 | TRBJ1-1 | NA | TRBV7-8 | TGTGCCAGCAGCTCGGGACGGGGGAACACTGAAGCTTTCTTT | CASSSGRGNTEAFF
NA | 14 | TRBJ2-7 | NA | TRBV10-2 | TGCGCCAGCAGTGGTGGGACTCTTTCGTTCGAGCAGTACTTC | CASSGGTLSFEQYF
TRBD2 | 15 | TRBJ2-1 | once | TRBV7-9 | TGTGCCAGCAGCGACTTAGCGGGAGTAGGTAATGAGCAGTTCTTC | CASSDLAGVGNEQFF
NA | 14 | TRBJ1-2 | NA | TRBV27 | TGTGCCAGCAGTTTTGGCAGGGGCGACTATGGCTACACCTTC | CASSFGRGDYGYTF
NA | 11 | TRBJ2-3 | NA | TRBV6-5 | TGTGCCAGCAGTGAGGCAGATACGCAGTATTTT | CASSEADTQYF
NA | 14 | TRBJ1-2 | once | TRBV4-1 | TGCGCCAGCAGCCAAGACAGGAGCAACTATGGCTACACCTTC | CASSQDRSNYGYTF
NA | 15 | TRBJ2-7 | once | TRBV9 | TGTGCCAGCAGCGTCTTTGAGGAAACCAGGGACGAGCAGTACTTC | CASSVFEETRDEQYF
NA | 17 | TRBJ2-7 | NA | TRBV2 | TGTGCCAGCAGTGAGACCCCCGGCTGGTCCGACTCCTACGAGCAGTACTTC | CASSETPGWSDSYEQYF
NA | 14 | TRBJ1-1 | NA | TRBV27 | TGTGCCAGCAGTTTATCGAATGTGAACACTGAAGCTTTCTTT | CASSLSNVNTEAFF
NA | 16 | TRBJ2-1 | NA | TRBV4-1 | TGCGCCAGCAGCCGCACCGACAGGTCCCCCGGCAATGAGCAGTTCTTC | CASSRTDRSPGNEQFF
TRBD2 | 15 | TRBJ2-2 | NA | TRBV19 | TGTGCCAGTAGTTCGCGGACTAGCGCCACCGGGGAGCTGTTTTTT | CASSSRTSATGELFF
TRBD2 | 15 | TRBJ2-3 | NA | TRBV9 | TGTGCCAGCAGCGTAGTCCCTAGCGGGAGGGATACGCAGTATTTT | CASSVVPSGRDTQYF
NA | 13 | TRBJ1-5 | few | TRBV19 | TGTGCCAGTATTTCCGGGAGCAATCAGCCCCAGCATTTT | CASISGSNQPQHF
NA | 13 | TRBJ2-3 | once | TRBV6-5 | TGTGCCAGCTCTTATAACGGACGACATACGCAGTATTTT | CASSYNGRHTQYF
TRBD2 | 16 | TRBJ2-3 | NA | TRBV4-2 | TGTGCCAGCAGCCCACGACTAGCGGAAAGCACAGATACGCAGTATTTT | CASSPRLAESTDTQYF
TRBD1 | 12 | TRBJ2-7 | NA | TRBV4-3 | TGCGCCAGCAGCCAAACAGGGGGCGAGCAGTACTTC | CASSQTGGEQYF
NA | 13 | TRBJ2-5 | NA | TRBV19 | TGTGCCAGTAGTAGCCCCAATACGGAGACCCAGTACTTC | CASSSPNTETQYF
TRBD2 | 16 | TRBJ2-7 | NA | TRBV7-2 | TGTGCCAGCAGCTGGGGGGTGGGGACTAGCGGCTACGAGCAGTACTTC | CASSWGVGTSGYEQYF
TRBD1 | 14 | TRBJ1-1 | few | TRBV27 | TGTGCCAGCAGACCGACAGGGAGGTTGACTGAAGCTTTCTTT | CASRPTGRLTEAFF
TRBD2 | 14 | TRBJ2-7 | NA | TRBV7-8 | TGTGCCAGCAGCTTTCAGGGACTATCCTACGAGCAGTACTTC | CASSFQGLSYEQYF